The 28 T cell receptor beta chains below all came from one sample that was sequenced in a study of vaccination and CD4 T cells after COVID-19. The treatment denotes: roughly 11-day PBMC culture with coronavirus spike peptide pools or control peptides (ViraFEST assay). What these receptors recognize is not known. Sequence data for DNA of cultured CD4+ T cells were generated by the Oncomine TCR Beta short-read assay. MiXCR, applied by TCRdb to the PCR reads, yields one record per CDR3 protein. The data hold 13,000 to 15,000 distinct CDR3 sequences, with about half observed a single time. Sequenced sample: CD4+ T cells from blood, cultured in vitro. The origin of the receptors is a human donor who had recovered from COVID-19.

V and J are TRBV9 and TRBJ1-1; the D gene is possibly TRBD1 (5 bases). The CDR3 sequence is 17 residues long. Trimming shortened V by 2 bases and J by 1 base, and 18 bases separated the two germline ends. The germline V gene encodes CDR1 SGDLS and CDR2 YYNGEE. The CDR3 protein is CASSVGLAGYANTEAFF. CDR3 coding DNA: TGTGCCAGCAGCGTCGGATTGGCAGGGTATGCGAACACTGAAGCTTTCTTT.

V usage is TRBV7-2 and J usage is TRBJ2-2; TRBD2 aligns across 9 bases. The J segment lost 7 bases and the V segment lost 2 bases, leaving 11 bases of the junction unmatched. The germline V gene has CDR1 SGHTA and CDR2 FQGNSA. This CDR3 is 17 amino acids long. CDR3 DNA: TGTGCCAGCAGCTTATACCCCGGGACTAGCCTGGGCGGGGAGCTGTTTTTT. Protein sequence: CASSLYPGTSLGGELFF.

This rearrangement joins TRBV11-2 to TRBJ2-3; D might be TRBD2 (6 bases). The germline V and J ends were trimmed by 1 base and 5 bases, with 16 bases remaining between them. In germline, CDR1 is SGHAT, CDR2 FQNNGV. The CDR3 is 16 residues long. The CDR3 sequence is CASSLVAAGSRDTQYF. The CDR3 DNA reads TGTGCCAGCAGCTTAGTCGCGGCCGGGAGTAGAGATACGCAGTATTTT.

Only one count was recorded for this clonotype. The chain uses TRBV6-5 and TRBJ2-3; D call uncertain. This CDR3 is built from 13 residues. The V gene lost 2 bases and the J gene lost 8 bases, with 11 bases spanning the gap. Germline-derived CDR1 and CDR2 are MNHEY and SVGAGI. The CDR3 reads CASSYTYPGTQYF. The DNA of the CDR3 is TGTGCCAGCAGTTACACTTATCCTGGTACGCAGTATTTT.

The chain links TRBV20-1 to TRBJ2-3; 12 bases fit TRBD2. V was pared by 4 bases and J by 5 bases, with 7 bases of the junction left unmatched. CDR3 length: 15 amino acids. The germline V gene has CDR1 DFQATT and CDR2 SNEGSKA (reference sequence). CDR3 sequence: CSAITSGRIRDTQYF. As DNA, the CDR3 is TGCAGTGCTATCACTAGCGGGAGGATTAGAGATACGCAGTATTTT.

The gene calls are TRBV20-1 and TRBJ2-7; D gene uncertain. Germline CDR1 DFQATT, CDR2 SNEGSKA (reference sequence). Trimming shortened V by 3 bases and J by 7 bases, and 10 bases separated the two germline ends. The CDR3 is 11 residues long. CDR3 bases: TGCAGTGCTAGCGCATCCAGAGAGCAGTACTTC. Translating it yields CSASASREQYF.

The chain uses TRBV2 and TRBJ2-7; TRBD1 matches at 7 bases. Germline V lookup: CDR1 SNHLY, CDR2 FYNNEI. The CDR3 has 14 amino acids. With V trimmed by 6 bases and J by 1 base, 6 bases remained unmatched. The CDR3 loop reads CASREDRRSYEQYF. The CDR3 DNA follows: TGTGCCAGCAGGGAGGACAGGAGGTCCTACGAGCAGTACTTC.

The rearrangement uses TRBV5-4 and TRBJ2-5; TRBD2 agrees at 9 bases. The V segment lost 6 bases and the J segment 5 bases; nucleotides outside the gene matches: 11. The CDR3 consists of 15 residues. Germline-derived CDR1 and CDR2 are SGHNT and YYREEE (reference sequence). The CDR3 bases are TGTGCCAGCACCAATTCCGGCGGGAGGGGGGAGACCCAGTACTTC. The encoded protein is CASTNSGGRGETQYF.

The rearrangement joins TRBV5-4 to TRBJ1-5, with D unresolved. CDR1 and CDR2 (germline): SGHNT, YYREEE (reference sequence). The CDR3 is made up of 12 amino acids. Trimming took 4 bases from V and 3 from J, leaving 5 bases between them. This CDR3 is CASSIDNQPQHF. CDR3 DNA: TGTGCCAGCAGCATTGACAATCAGCCCCAGCATTTT.

The chain employs TRBV15 and TRBJ2-1, with D possibly matching TRBD2 (6 bases). The CDR3 loop spans 16 amino acids. Trimming took off 1 base at V and 5 bases at J, with 15 bases between the two ends. Germline loops: CDR1 LNHNV, CDR2 YYDKDF (reference sequence). CDR3 sequence: CATSRVRTSTDNEQFF. The CDR3 DNA reads as TGTGCCACCAGCAGAGTTCGCACTAGCACAGACAATGAGCAGTTCTTC.

J is TRBJ1-1 and V is TRBV20-1, with unresolved D. V gave up 6 bases and J gave up 1 base, with 15 bases separating them. CDR1 DFQATT and CDR2 SNEGSKA come from the germline V gene (reference sequence). The CDR3 extends over 14 amino acids. The CDR3 here is CSASIFGPNTEAFF. DNA for the CDR3: TGCAGTGCCTCAATTTTCGGTCCGAACACTGAAGCTTTCTTT.

As regards this clonotype: The junction differs from germline at one of its ends, possibly a read error. CDR3 region: CASNEEVSGANVLTF. CDR3 coding DNA: TGTGCCAGCAATGAAGAAGTCTCTGGGGCCAACGTCCTGACTTTC. This rearrangement joins TRBV6-1 to TRBJ2-6, with unresolved D. Germline V gene sequence: CDR1 MNHNS, CDR2 SASEGT. The CDR3 is 15 amino acids.

This rearrangement joins TRBV6-5 to TRBJ2-1; 7 nucleotides match TRBD1. The germline V gene encodes CDR1 MNHEY and CDR2 SVGAGI. CDR3 size: 14 residues. Germline trimming cut 2 bases from V and 8 bases from J; bases unmatched to any gene: 6. The CDR3 protein is CASSYDRVRDEQFF. DNA of the CDR3: TGTGCCAGCAGTTACGACAGGGTCCGTGATGAGCAGTTCTTC.

The chain uses TRBV6-5 and TRBJ2-1, with D unclear. The CDR3 length is 14 residues. V lost 2 bases and J lost 6, with 11 bases in between. Per the germline V gene, CDR1 is MNHEY and CDR2 is SVGAGI. CDR3 protein: CASSYKAPSNEQFF. The CDR3 nucleotides are TGTGCCAGCAGTTACAAAGCGCCCTCCAATGAGCAGTTCTTC.

The genes are TRBV12-3 or TRBV12-4 and TRBJ2-1; 11 positions agree with TRBD2. Losses at the gene ends were 5 bases for V and 4 bases for J; bases not matched to a gene: 4. The CDR3 is made up of 15 amino acids. CDR3 bases: TGTGCCAGCAGTCGGGGACTAGCGGAATACAATGAGCAGTTCTTC. Its translation: CASSRGLAEYNEQFF.

This clonotype was detected only a few times. The genes are TRBV27 and TRBJ2-7; a possible D gene is TRBD1 (5 bases). The CDR3 has 14 amino acids. V gave up 6 bases and J gave up 7 bases, with 19 bases separating them. CDR1 and CDR2 (germline): MNHEY, SMNVEV (reference sequence). CDR3 DNA: TGTGCCAGCAGCCCGAACAGGCTCCCTGGAGAGCAGTACTTC. Translating gives CASSPNRLPGEQYF.

The gene calls are TRBV2 and TRBJ2-7; unclear D gene. With 5 bases removed from V and 0 bases from J, the gap between germline ends came to 8 bases. This CDR3 has 13 residues. Germline-derived CDR1 and CDR2 are SNHLY and FYNNEI. In DNA form, the CDR3 reads TGTGCCAGCAGTCCTGACAACTCCTACGAGCAGTACTTC. Its translation: CASSPDNSYEQYF. Filled out from reference TRBV2 and TRBJ2-7, the complete variable domain reads EPEVTQTPSHQVTQMGQEVILRCVPISNHLYFYWYRQILGQKVEFLVSFYNNEISEKSEIFDDQFSVERPDGSNFTLKIRSTKLEDSAMYFCASSPDNSYEQYFGPGTRLTVT.

This clonotype was seen more than once but under ten times. This chain joins TRBV7-8 and TRBJ2-3; D uncertain. The CDR3 has 14 amino acids. Germline CDR1 and CDR2: SGHVS and FQNEAQ. V was pared by 1 base and J by 0 bases, with 5 bases between. The CDR3 nucleotides are TGTGCCAGCAGCTTAGGGCCTAGCACAGATACGCAGTATTTT. Protein product: CASSLGPSTDTQYF.

This clonotype was detected only a few times. The J gene is TRBJ1-4, the V gene TRBV6-1; TRBD1 agrees at 7 bases. V lost 7 bases, J lost 6 bases, and 11 bases stayed unmatched. The CDR3 length is 15 residues. The germline V gene has CDR1 MNHNS and CDR2 SASEGT. CDR3 nucleotides: TGTGCCAGCATGGGACAGAATGTAGGGGATGAAAAACTGTTTTTT. This codes for CASMGQNVGDEKLFF.

V and J are TRBV12-3 or TRBV12-4 and TRBJ1-2; possible D gene TRBD1, 5 bases. Trimming cost V 8 bases and J 8 bases, with 21 bases left between them. This CDR3 contains 14 residues. The CDR3 reads CASHREGALEGYTF. The CDR3 coding sequence is TGTGCCAGCCATAGAGAAGGGGCGCTGGAGGGCTACACCTTC.

The genes are TRBV20-1 and TRBJ1-1; D unresolved. Deletions cut 0 bases from V and 1 base from J, with 9 bases between. The CDR3 runs 14 residues. Germline V CDR1 and CDR2: DFQATT, SNEGSKA (reference sequence). For the CDR3, the DNA is TGCAGTGCTAGAGATCACCGGGGGAACACTGAAGCTTTCTTT. It encodes CSARDHRGNTEAFF.

The rearrangement uses TRBV6-4 and TRBJ2-2; 7 bases line up with TRBD2. This CDR3 spans 14 amino acids. The ends lost 2 bases at V and 4 bases at J; junction bases unmatched: 1. Germline CDR1 and CDR2: MRHNA and SNTAGT. The CDR3 protein is CASSDGGSTGELFF. The CDR3, as DNA: TGTGCCAGCAGTGACGGCGGGAGCACCGGGGAGCTGTTTTTT.

The V call is TRBV10-3, the J call TRBJ1-2; 7 nucleotides match TRBD1. V gave up 3 bases and J gave up 1 base; unmatched junction bases: 8. Germline V gives CDR1 ENHRY, CDR2 SYGVKD. This CDR3 comprises 16 residues. CDR3 region: CAISDGQASDNYGYTF. The CDR3, as DNA: TGTGCCATCAGTGATGGACAGGCGAGCGATAACTATGGCTACACCTTC.

This clonotype showed up just a few times. The rearrangement links TRBV20-1 to TRBJ1-6, with D perhaps TRBD1 (6 bases). CDR1 is DFQATT, CDR2 SNEGSKA, per germline (reference sequence). The CDR3 has 12 residues. Deletions cut 7 bases from V and 10 bases from J, with 14 bases between. In nucleotides, the CDR3 is TGCAGTGACAGGGCAATAGGATCACCCCTCCACTTT. It is translated as CSDRAIGSPLHF.

This clonotype is categorized as medium-sized (0.01 to 0.1%). The chain has TRBV28 and TRBJ2-6; D unclear. The length of the CDR3 is 17 residues. V gave up 7 bases and J gave up 0 bases, with 16 bases separating them. Germline lookup yields CDR1 MDHEN and CDR2 SYDVKM. The CDR3 nucleotides read TGTGCCAGCAACCAACAGCCCAGCATCTCTGGGGCCAACGTCCTGACTTTC. Translating it yields CASNQQPSISGANVLTF. Based on the CDR3 plus reference TRBV28 and TRBJ2-6, the full variable domain is DVKVTQSSRYLVKRTGEKVFLECVQDMDHENMFWYRQDPGLGLRLIYFSYDVKMKEKGDIPEGYSVSREKKERFSLILESASTNQTSMYLCASNQQPSISGANVLTFGAGSRLTVL.

This clonotype was counted only a few times. This chain uses TRBV19 with TRBJ2-5, with a possible D match to TRBD2 (5 bases). Germline CDR1 reads LNHDA; CDR2 reads SQIVND (reference sequence). CDR3 length equals 15 residues. Between the trimmed V and J ends, which lost 1 base and 5 bases, there was a span of 14 bases. The CDR3 DNA is TGTGCCAGTAGTATAGTACCCGGGGATAGGGAGACCCAGTACTTC. It translates to CASSIVPGDRETQYF. The variable domain in full, completed from reference TRBV19 and TRBJ2-5, reads DGGITQSPKYLFRKEGQNVTLSCEQNLNHDAMYWYRQDPGQGLRLIYYSQIVNDFQKGDIAEGYSVSREKKESFPLTVTSAQKNPTAFYLCASSIVPGDRETQYFGPGTRLLVL.

V gene TRBV20-1 combines with J gene TRBJ1-5; TRBD1 aligns across 8 bases. Losses at the gene ends were 6 bases for V and 2 bases for J; bases not matched to a gene: 9. The germline CDR1 and CDR2 sequences are DFQATT and SNEGSKA (reference sequence). This CDR3 has 15 residues. CDR3 in amino acids: CSATDRGAGNQPQHF. The CDR3 region has the DNA TGCAGTGCCACAGACAGGGGCGCGGGCAATCAGCCCCAGCATTTT.

This clonotype is termed large. The V gene is TRBV5-4, the J gene TRBJ2-5; TRBD2 matches at 9 bases. Trimming took 4 bases from V and 3 from J; bases not matched to a gene: 4. Germline assignment: CDR1 SGHNT and CDR2 YYREEE (reference sequence). This CDR3 comprises 14 residues. This CDR3 reads CASSPTSGKETQYF. The CDR3 bases are TGTGCCAGCAGCCCGACTAGCGGTAAAGAGACCCAGTACTTC. Looking up the rest from reference TRBV5-4 and TRBJ2-5 gives the full variable domain: ETGVTQSPTHLIKTRGQQVTLRCSSQSGHNTVSWYQQALGQGPQFIFQYYREEENGRGNFPPRFSGLQFPNYSSELNVNALELDDSALYLCASSPTSGKETQYFGPGTRLLVL.